One sample yielded the 16 T cell receptor beta chains listed below, sequenced in a study of patients and donors after allogeneic stem cell transplantation. TCRdb re-derived calls from the RT-PCR reads in MiXCR, one entry per CDR3 protein. The data contain roughly 200,000 distinct CDR3 sequences, less than 45% of them singletons. The sequenced material came from blood, either unsorted or a sorted T cell fraction (not recorded which). These TCRs come from a human donor who was either an allogeneic HSCT recipient or a stem cell or donor lymphocyte infusion donor (not recorded which). It is not recorded whose cells these are; they may come from a transplant donor.

The chain joins TRBV3-1 to TRBJ1-2; D is uncertain. Germline assignment: CDR1 LGHDT and CDR2 YNNKEL (reference sequence). Trimming took 5 bases from V and 5 from J, leaving 9 bases between them. CDR3 length: 12 amino acids. The CDR3 protein is CASSYDLYGYTF. The CDR3 DNA reads TGTGCCAGCAGCTATGATCTATATGGCTACACCTTC.

V usage is TRBV4-2 and J usage is TRBJ2-2; 10 bases match TRBD2. CDR1 LGHNA and CDR2 YNFKEQ come from the germline V gene. J was trimmed by 3 bases and V by 6 bases; bases with no gene match: 10. The CDR3 covers 17 residues. For the CDR3, the DNA is TGTGCCAGCAGAGAAACGCCGGGACTAGCGTACACCGGGGAGCTGTTTTTT. Its translation: CASRETPGLAYTGELFF.

This chain joins TRBV5-6 and TRBJ2-3, with D tentatively TRBD2 (5 bases). Germline CDR1 is SGHDT and CDR2 is YYEEEE. Trimming pared 0 bases from V and 1 base from J, leaving 15 bases between. The CDR3 runs to 17 residues. CDR3 DNA sequence: TGTGCCAGCAGCTTGGTCGAGGGCGGCATTGGCACAGATACGCAGTATTTT. It translates to CASSLVEGGIGTDTQYF.

The chain carries TRBV9 and TRBJ2-1, with 10 bases that match TRBD2. The CDR3 runs 17 residues. CDR1 SGDLS and CDR2 YYNGEE come from the germline V gene. J gave up 2 bases and V 3 bases, and 8 bases lay outside the gene matches. CDR3 sequence reads: CASSAPLAGDPYNEQFF. CDR3 bases: TGTGCCAGCAGCGCCCCCCTAGCGGGAGACCCCTACAATGAGCAGTTCTTC.

J is TRBJ1-1 and V is TRBV29-1, with D hard to call. Looked up from germline, CDR1 is SQVTM and CDR2 is ANQGSEA. Trimming stripped 2 bases from V and 5 bases from J, with 3 bases between. This CDR3 region has 10 residues. CDR3 nucleotides: TGCAGCGTTGAAACAACTGAAGCTTTCTTT. It codes for CSVETTEAFF.

The chain employs TRBV12-3 or TRBV12-4 and TRBJ1-2; D is undetermined. CDR3 length equals 13 residues. V lost 6 bases and J 4 bases, leaving 12 bases between the germline ends. CDR3 sequence: CASSDPGFYGYTF. CDR3 nucleotide sequence: TGTGCCAGCAGCGATCCGGGTTTCTATGGCTACACCTTC.

The rearrangement links TRBV20-1 to TRBJ1-1, with 9 bases identical to TRBD1. CDR1 is DFQATT, CDR2 SNEGSKA, per germline (reference sequence). The junction had 16 bases not matched to a gene; V was cut back by 2 bases and J by 3 bases. The CDR3 consists of 18 residues. This CDR3 is CSARIHPGTGSGDTEAFF. CDR3 coding DNA: TGCAGTGCTAGAATCCATCCGGGGACAGGGAGTGGGGACACTGAAGCTTTCTTT.

This chain connects TRBV19 to TRBJ1-2; perhaps TRBD1 as D (6 bases). Between the trimmed V and J ends, which lost 9 bases and 7 bases, there was a span of 27 bases. The CDR3 has 16 amino acids. Germline loops: CDR1 LNHDA, CDR2 SQIVND (reference sequence). The CDR3 loop is CASLPFRGGLGGGYTF. The CDR3 DNA sequence: TGTGCCAGCCTCCCCTTTAGGGGGGGCCTAGGAGGTGGCTACACCTTC.

This chain connects TRBV12-3 or TRBV12-4 to TRBJ2-5, with D hard to call. Between the trimmed V and J ends, which lost 5 bases and 5 bases, there was a span of 9 bases. This CDR3 comprises 12 residues. The DNA for the CDR3 is TGTGCCAGCAGTCTCACAGTGGAGACCCAGTACTTC. Protein: CASSLTVETQYF.

The J gene is TRBJ1-4, the V gene TRBV5-6, with TRBD1 matching 7 bases. With V trimmed by 5 bases and J by 6 bases, 4 bases remained unmatched. Germline lookup yields CDR1 SGHDT and CDR2 YYEEEE. CDR3 length: 13 residues. The CDR3 protein is CASRRDSYEKLFF. CDR3 nucleotide sequence: TGTGCCAGCAGACGGGACAGCTATGAAAAACTGTTTTTT. The full variable domain, its missing parts supplied by reference TRBV5-6 and TRBJ1-4, is DAGVTQSPTHLIKTRGQQVTLRCSPKSGHDTVSWYQQALGQGPQFIFQYYEEEERQRGNFPDRFSGHQFPNYSSELNVNALLLGDSALYLCASRRDSYEKLFFGSGTQLSVL.

The chain links TRBV10-3 to TRBJ2-7, with a tentative D call TRBD2 (7 bases). CDR3 length equals 13 residues. Germline loops: CDR1 ENHRY, CDR2 SYGVKD. The germline V and J ends were trimmed by 11 bases and 1 base, with 15 bases remaining between them. The CDR3 DNA is TGTGCCGCCCAAGCGGGACAATCCTACGAGCAGTACTTC. The encoded protein is CAAQAGQSYEQYF.

The chain carries TRBV10-3 and TRBJ2-7; TRBD1 matches 8 bases. Trimming at V came to 6 bases and at J to 3 bases, leaving 16 bases not matched to a gene. Germline lookup yields CDR1 ENHRY and CDR2 SYGVKD. The length of the CDR3 is 17 residues. The CDR3 DNA follows: TGTGCCATCAGAGATTCACTGGACAGGGACCTGATCTACGAGCAGTACTTC. As protein: CAIRDSLDRDLIYEQYF.

The genes are TRBV24-1 and TRBJ1-5; D not certain. The CDR3 extends over 14 amino acids. V shed 1 base and J shed 7 bases, with 10 bases lying between them. Germline CDR1 and CDR2: KGHDR and SFDVKD. CDR3 coding DNA: TGTGCCACCAGTGATTTACGGGCGGTCCAGCCCCAGCATTTT. Protein product: CATSDLRAVQPQHF.

The chain employs TRBV6-2 or TRBV6-3 and TRBJ1-3; D not resolved. CDR1 and CDR2 (germline): MNHEY, SVGEGT. This CDR3 is 12 amino acids long. V lost 10 bases, J lost 0 bases, and 7 bases lay in between. The CDR3 nucleotides read TGTGCCATACAGAGCTCTGGAAACACCATATATTTT. Protein sequence: CAIQSSGNTIYF.

The chain has TRBV20-1 and TRBJ1-2, with D tentatively TRBD1 (5 bases). The V gene lost 3 bases and the J gene lost 4 bases, with 18 bases spanning the gap. Per the germline V gene, CDR1 is DFQATT and CDR2 is SNEGSKA (reference sequence). The CDR3 extends over 15 amino acids. The CDR3 protein is CSASSSGEGGYGYTF. Written as DNA, the CDR3 is TGCAGTGCTAGTTCCTCGGGGGAGGGTGGCTATGGCTACACCTTC.

The CDR3 coding sequence is TGTGCCAGCAGAACAAAAGAGGGACGGACTGAAGCTTTCTTT. Protein: CASRTKEGRTEAFF. V gene TRBV28 combines with J gene TRBJ1-1; D is possibly TRBD1 (5 bases). CDR1 and CDR2 from the germline V gene are MDHEN and SYDVKM. This CDR3 region has 14 residues. V was trimmed by 6 bases and J by 5 bases, leaving 16 bases between them.